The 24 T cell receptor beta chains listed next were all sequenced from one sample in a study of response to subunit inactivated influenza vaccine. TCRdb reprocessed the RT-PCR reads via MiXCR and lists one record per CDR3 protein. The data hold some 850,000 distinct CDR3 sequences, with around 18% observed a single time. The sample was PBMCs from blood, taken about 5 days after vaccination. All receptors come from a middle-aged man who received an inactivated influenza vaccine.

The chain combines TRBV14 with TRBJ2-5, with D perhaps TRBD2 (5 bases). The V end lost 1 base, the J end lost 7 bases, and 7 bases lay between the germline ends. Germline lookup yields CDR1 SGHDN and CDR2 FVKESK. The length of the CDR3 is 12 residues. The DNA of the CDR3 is TGTGCCAGCAGCCAAGGAGGGCGGACCCAGTACTTC. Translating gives CASSQGGRTQYF.

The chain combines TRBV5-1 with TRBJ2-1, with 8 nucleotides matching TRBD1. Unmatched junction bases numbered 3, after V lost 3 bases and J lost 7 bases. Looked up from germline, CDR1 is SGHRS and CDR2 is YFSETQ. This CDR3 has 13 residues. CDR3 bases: TGCGCCAGCAGCTCCCAGGGGGCGAATGAGCAGTTCTTC. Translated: CASSSQGANEQFF.

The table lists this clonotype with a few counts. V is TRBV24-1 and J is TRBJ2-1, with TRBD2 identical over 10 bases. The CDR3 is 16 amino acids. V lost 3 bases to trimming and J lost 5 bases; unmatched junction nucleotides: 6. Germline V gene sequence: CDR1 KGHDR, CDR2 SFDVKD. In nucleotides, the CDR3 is TGTGCCACCAGTGATACGGGGCTAGCGGGAGACAATGAGCAGTTCTTC. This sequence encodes CATSDTGLAGDNEQFF.

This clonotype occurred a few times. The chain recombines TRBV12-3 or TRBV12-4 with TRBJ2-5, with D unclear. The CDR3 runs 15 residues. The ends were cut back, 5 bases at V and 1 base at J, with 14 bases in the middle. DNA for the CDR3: TGTGCCAGCAGTCCTGAACTAAAGCCCCAAGAGACCCAGTACTTC. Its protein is CASSPELKPQETQYF.

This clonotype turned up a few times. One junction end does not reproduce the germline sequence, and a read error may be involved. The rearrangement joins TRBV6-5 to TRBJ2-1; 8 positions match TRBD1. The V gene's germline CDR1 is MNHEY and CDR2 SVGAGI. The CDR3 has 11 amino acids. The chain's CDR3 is CASSYSDREFF. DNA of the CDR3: TGTGCCAGCAGTTACTCGGACAGGGAGTTTTTC.

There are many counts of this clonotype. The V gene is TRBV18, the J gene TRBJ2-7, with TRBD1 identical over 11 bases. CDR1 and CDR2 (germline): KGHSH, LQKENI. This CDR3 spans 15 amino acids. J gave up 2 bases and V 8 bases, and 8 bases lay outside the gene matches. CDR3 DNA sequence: TGTGCCAGCAGTCCCGGGACAGGGGGGCCCTACGAGCAGTACTTC. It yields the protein CASSPGTGGPYEQYF.

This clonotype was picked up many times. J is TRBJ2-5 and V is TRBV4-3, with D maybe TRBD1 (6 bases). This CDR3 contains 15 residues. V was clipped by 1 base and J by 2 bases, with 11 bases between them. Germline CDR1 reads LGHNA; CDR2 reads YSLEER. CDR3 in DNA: TGCGCCAGCAGCCAAGGATCTGGACAGCAAGAGACCCAGTACTTC. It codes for CASSQGSGQQETQYF.

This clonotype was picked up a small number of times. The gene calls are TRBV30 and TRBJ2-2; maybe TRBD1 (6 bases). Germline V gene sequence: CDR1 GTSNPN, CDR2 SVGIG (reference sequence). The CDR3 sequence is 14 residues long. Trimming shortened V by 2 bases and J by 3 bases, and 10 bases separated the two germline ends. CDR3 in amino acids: CAWSQTGYTGELFF. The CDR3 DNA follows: TGTGCCTGGAGTCAGACAGGCTACACCGGGGAGCTGTTTTTT.

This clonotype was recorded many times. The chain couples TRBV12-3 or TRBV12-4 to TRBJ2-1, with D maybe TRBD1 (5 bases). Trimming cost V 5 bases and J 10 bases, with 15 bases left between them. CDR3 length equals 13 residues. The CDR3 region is CASSLGLVGEQFF. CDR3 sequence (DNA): TGTGCCAGCAGTCTGGGGCTAGTGGGGGAGCAGTTCTTC.

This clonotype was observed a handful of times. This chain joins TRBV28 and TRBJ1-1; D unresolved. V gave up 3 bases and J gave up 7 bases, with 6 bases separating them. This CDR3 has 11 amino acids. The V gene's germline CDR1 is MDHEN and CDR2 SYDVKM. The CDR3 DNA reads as TGTGCCAGCAGTTTTAGGTTTGAAGCTTTCTTT. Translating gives CASSFRFEAFF.

This CDR3 reads CASSPTGNGYTF. The CDR3 region has the DNA TGCGCCAGCAGCCCGACAGGGAATGGCTACACCTTC. The chain couples TRBV5-1 to TRBJ1-2, with 7 positions matching TRBD1. The CDR3 length is 12 residues. The germline V gene has CDR1 SGHRS and CDR2 YFSETQ. Losses at the gene ends were 4 bases for V and 6 bases for J; bases not matched to a gene: 3.

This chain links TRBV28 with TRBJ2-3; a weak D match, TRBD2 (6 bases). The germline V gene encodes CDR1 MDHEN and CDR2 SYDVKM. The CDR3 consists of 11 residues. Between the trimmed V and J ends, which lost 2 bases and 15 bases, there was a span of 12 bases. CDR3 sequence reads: CASSLAGREYF. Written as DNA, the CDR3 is TGTGCCAGCAGTTTAGCGGGAAGGGAATATTTT. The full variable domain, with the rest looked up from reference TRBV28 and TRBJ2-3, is DVKVTQSSRYLVKRTGEKVFLECVQDMDHENMFWYRQDPGLGLRLIYFSYDVKMKEKGDIPEGYSVSREKKERFSLILESASTNQTSMYLCASSLAGREYFGPGTRLTVL.

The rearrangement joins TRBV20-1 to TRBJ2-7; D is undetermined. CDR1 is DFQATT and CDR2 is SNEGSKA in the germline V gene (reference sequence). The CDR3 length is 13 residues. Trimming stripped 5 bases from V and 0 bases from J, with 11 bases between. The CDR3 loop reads CSADSAGSYEQYF. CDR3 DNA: TGCAGTGCTGACTCGGCAGGCTCCTACGAGCAGTACTTC.

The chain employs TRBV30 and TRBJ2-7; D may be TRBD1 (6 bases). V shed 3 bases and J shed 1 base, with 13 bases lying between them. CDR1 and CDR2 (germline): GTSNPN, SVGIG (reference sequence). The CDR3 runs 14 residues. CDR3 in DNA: TGTGCCTGGAGCGTCAGGACAGTTTCCTACGAGCAGTACTTC. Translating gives CAWSVRTVSYEQYF.

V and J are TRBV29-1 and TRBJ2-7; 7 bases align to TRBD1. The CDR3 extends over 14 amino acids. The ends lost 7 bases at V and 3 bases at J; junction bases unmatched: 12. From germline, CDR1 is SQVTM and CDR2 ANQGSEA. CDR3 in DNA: TGCAGCGCCGGAGAAGGGGACAGCTTCTACGAGCAGTACTTC. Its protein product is CSAGEGDSFYEQYF.

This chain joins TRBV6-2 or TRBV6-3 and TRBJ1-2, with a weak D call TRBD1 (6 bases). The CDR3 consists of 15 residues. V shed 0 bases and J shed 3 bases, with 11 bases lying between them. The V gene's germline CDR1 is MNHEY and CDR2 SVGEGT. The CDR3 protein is CASSYSQGHYYGYTF. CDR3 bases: TGTGCCAGCAGTTACTCGCAGGGGCATTACTATGGCTACACCTTC.

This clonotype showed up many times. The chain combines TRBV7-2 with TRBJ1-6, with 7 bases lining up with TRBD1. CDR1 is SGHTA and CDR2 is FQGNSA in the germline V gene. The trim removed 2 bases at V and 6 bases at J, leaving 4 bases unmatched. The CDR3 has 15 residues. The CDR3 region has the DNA TGTGCCAGCAGCTTAAGGCAGGGGGGTAATTCACCCCTCCACTTT. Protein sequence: CASSLRQGGNSPLHF. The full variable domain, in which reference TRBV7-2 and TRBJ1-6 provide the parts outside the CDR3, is GAGVSQSPSNKVTEKGKDVELRCDPISGHTALYWYRQSLGQGLEFLIYFQGNSAPDKSGLPSDRFSAERTGGSVSTLTIQRTQQEDSAVYLCASSLRQGGNSPLHFGNGTRLTVT.

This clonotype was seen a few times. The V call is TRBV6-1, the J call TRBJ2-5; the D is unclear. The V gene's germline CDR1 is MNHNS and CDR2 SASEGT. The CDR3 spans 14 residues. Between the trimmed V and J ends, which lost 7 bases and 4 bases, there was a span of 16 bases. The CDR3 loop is CASNPASGPETQYF. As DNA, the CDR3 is TGTGCCAGCAATCCGGCCTCCGGGCCAGAGACCCAGTACTTC.

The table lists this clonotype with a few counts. The CDR3, as DNA: TGCAGTGCCTGGACAGATGGGTCCTACGAGCAGTACTTC. This sequence encodes CSAWTDGSYEQYF. The V and J genes are TRBV20-1 and TRBJ2-7, with D tentatively TRBD1 (6 bases). The V end lost 6 bases, the J end lost 1 base, and 13 bases lay between the germline ends. In germline, CDR1 is DFQATT, CDR2 SNEGSKA (reference sequence). The CDR3 sequence is 13 residues long.

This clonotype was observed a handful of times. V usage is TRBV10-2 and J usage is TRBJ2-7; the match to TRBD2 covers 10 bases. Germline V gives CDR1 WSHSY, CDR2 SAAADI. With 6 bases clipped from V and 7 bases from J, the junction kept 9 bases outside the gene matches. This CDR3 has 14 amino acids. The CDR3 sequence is CASRGPGLAREQYF. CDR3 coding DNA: TGCGCCAGCAGGGGCCCGGGACTAGCGCGTGAGCAGTACTTC.

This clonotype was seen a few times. The chain's CDR3 is CAISARQGAHEQFF. DNA of the CDR3: TGTGCCATCAGTGCCAGACAGGGGGCCCATGAGCAGTTCTTC. The chain employs TRBV10-3 and TRBJ2-1; 10 positions agree with TRBD1. The length of the CDR3 is 14 residues. Trimming removed 4 bases from V and 8 bases from J; junction bases left unmatched: 5. Germline V CDR1 and CDR2: ENHRY, SYGVKD.

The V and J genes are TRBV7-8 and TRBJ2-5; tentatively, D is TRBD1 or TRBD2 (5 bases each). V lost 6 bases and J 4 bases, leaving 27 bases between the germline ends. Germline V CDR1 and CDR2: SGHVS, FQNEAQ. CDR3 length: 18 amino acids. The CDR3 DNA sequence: TGTGCCAGCAGATCCTCCCTGCTCAGGGACCTACGATCAGAGACCCAGTACTTC. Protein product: CASRSSLLRDLRSETQYF.

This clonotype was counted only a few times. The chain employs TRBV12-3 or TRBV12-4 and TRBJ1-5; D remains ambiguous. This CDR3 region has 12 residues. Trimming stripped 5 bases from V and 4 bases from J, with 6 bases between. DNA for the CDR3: TGTGCCAGCAGTACCATAAATCAGCCCCAGCATTTT. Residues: CASSTINQPQHF.

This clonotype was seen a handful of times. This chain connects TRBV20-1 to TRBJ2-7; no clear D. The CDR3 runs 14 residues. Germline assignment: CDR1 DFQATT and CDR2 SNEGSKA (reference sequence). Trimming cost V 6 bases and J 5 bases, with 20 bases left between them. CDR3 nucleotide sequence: TGCAGTGCCGCACCCATCGGGCCCGGCAACGAGCAGTACTTC. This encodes CSAAPIGPGNEQYF.